This T cell receptor (beta chain) was documented in a study of T cells in Graves' hyperthyroidism and ophthalmopathy. Study summary: Peripheral blood was acquired at first diagnosis, ahead of any therapy whatsoever.

Amplification targeted TCR beta CDR3 regions from RNA transcripts. TCR CDR3 underwent first-round RT-PCR with the HTBI primer set. MiXCR, run by TCRdb on the multiplex PCR reads, gives a single entry per CDR3 protein. The sample includes hundreds of thousands of distinct CDR3 sequences, around 22% of them seen just once. V shed 7 bases and J 3 bases; nucleotides not matched to a gene: 7. This CDR3 has 14 amino acids. This clonotype was seen at least ten times. What it binds is not known. Among ophthalmopathy patients, the Clinical Activity Score reached at least 3, the NOSPECS grade reached at least 4, and duration remained under 3 months. The authors took PBMCs from about 9.5 ml fresh peripheral blood. Study-wide points: Before onset, by a median of around 6.4 months, the model predicted ophthalmopathy.

The rearrangement uses TRBV12-3 or TRBV12-4 and TRBJ2-7; 9 nucleotides agree with TRBD1. Sequencing was carried out using blood. This clonotype originated in a woman in her thirties with Graves' ophthalmopathy. CDR3 DNA: TGTGCCAGCAAACCGGGACAGGGCTTCTACGAGCAGTACTTC. Translated, it gives CASKPGQGFYEQYF.